The 22 T cell receptor beta chains given below trace back to one sample, sequenced in a study of Ad26.COV2.S vaccination and SARS-CoV-2 variants (dated by TCRdb to the early 2020s). Per the publication, the treatment or condition label means: some 20 received Ad26.COV2.S at low or high dose, single or two shots; several received placebo; per-sample allocation not given. Repertoires of vaccine and placebo recipients were sequenced from samples collected on day 63 after the first injection. Libraries came from the immunoSEQ multiplex PCR assay. TCRdb retrieved this table from immuneACCESS and kept in-frame rearrangements only. Not all clones are present; in checked studies, unresolved V genes account for under half, and no reason is known for the remainder. For this sample the table gives hundreds of thousands of clones, of which roughly 89% were detected only once. Approximately 2.5% of the sample belongs to the ten largest clones.

Sequencing was performed on peripheral blood, taken in a trial of Ad26.COV2.S vaccine versus placebo. These receptors were collected from a person between 18 and 60 years old who received the Ad26.COV2.S COVID-19 vaccine or a placebo.

The sample holds one count of this clone. The V gene is TRBV7-9, the J gene TRBJ1-4, with a weak D call TRBD1 (6 bases). The V and J ends lost 4 bases and 8 bases respectively, with 11 bases between them. The CDR3 loop spans 13 amino acids. Germline loops: CDR1 SEHNR, CDR2 FQNEAQ (reference sequence). CDR3 region: CASSSTGKEKLFF. The CDR3 DNA is TGTGCCAGCAGCTCAACAGGGAAGGAAAAACTGTTTTTT.

This clone has just one count. The chain combines TRBV2 with TRBJ2-1, with D possibly TRBD2 on 6 matching bases. CDR3 size: 14 residues. The V and J ends lost 6 bases and 1 base respectively, with 10 bases between them. Germline loops: CDR1 SNHLY, CDR2 FYNNEI. The CDR3 reads CASSPGLSYNEQFF. The CDR3 DNA reads as TGTGCCAGCAGCCCGGGACTGTCCTACAATGAGCAGTTCTTC.

The chain has TRBV3-1 (or the pseudogene TRBV3-2) and TRBJ1-6; no reliable D call. Looked up from germline, CDR1 is LGHDT and CDR2 is YNNKEL (reference sequence). The CDR3 is 14 residues long. V lost 2 bases to trimming and J lost 3 bases, with 5 bases between them. The chain's CDR3 is CASSQSDYNSPLHF. CDR3 DNA: TGTGCCAGCAGCCAATCTGACTATAATTCACCCCTCCACTTT.

The CDR3 region has the DNA TGTGCCAGCTCACCACGGGTGGGCCGTCTATCGGGAAACACCATATATTTT. Encoded protein: CASSPRVGRLSGNTIYF. The chain joins TRBV18 to TRBJ1-3, with no clear D. V was clipped by 1 base and J by 4 bases, with 17 bases between them. The CDR3 length is 17 residues. From germline, CDR1 is KGHSH and CDR2 LQKENI.

This clone was found once. This chain uses TRBV5-4 with TRBJ1-1; D gene ambiguous. The length of the CDR3 is 13 residues. Trimming stripped 1 base from V and 1 base from J, with 5 bases between. CDR1 and CDR2 from the germline V gene are SGHNT and YYREEE (reference sequence). In nucleotides, the CDR3 is TGTGCCAGCAGCTTGTTATCGAACACTGAAGCTTTCTTT. The encoded protein is CASSLLSNTEAFF.

The sample holds a few counts of this clone. Since no conserved phenylalanine or tryptophan closes the CDR3, a read error is the likely cause. The DNA is omitted, as the CDR3 cannot be located on it reliably, and the CDR3 follows TCRdb's listing. The rearrangement links TRBV14 to TRBJ1-6; TRBD1 is taken as the D call from the table, unchecked against the DNA. Germline lookup yields CDR1 SGHDN and CDR2 FVKESK. The CDR3 has 19 residues if both end residues are counted. This CDR3 reads CASSQDFYTGTQIHPSTLG.

The chain recombines TRBV19 with TRBJ2-1; D is possibly TRBD1 (6 bases). Germline-derived CDR1 and CDR2 are LNHDA and SQIVND (reference sequence). The V end lost 6 bases, the J end lost 8 bases, and 17 bases lay between the germline ends. The length of the CDR3 is 14 residues. CDR3 sequence (DNA): TGTGCCAGTAGGACCGGGACAAATCAACATGAGCAGTTCTTC. Translation gives CASRTGTNQHEQFF.

V and J are TRBV30 and TRBJ1-1; TRBD1 matches 12 bases. The CDR3 is 16 residues long. Germline CDR1 GTSNPN, CDR2 SVGIG (reference sequence). V shed 3 bases and J 4 bases; nucleotides not matched to a gene: 9. The CDR3 loop is CAWSRDRGLVGTEAFF. CDR3 nucleotides: TGTGCCTGGAGCCGGGACAGGGGGCTTGTCGGCACTGAAGCTTTCTTT.

The chain couples TRBV6-2 or TRBV6-3 to TRBJ2-5; D might be TRBD1 (5 bases). CDR3 size: 14 residues. CDR1 and CDR2 (germline): MNHEY, SVGEGT. V lost 3 bases and J lost 5, with 13 bases in between. The DNA of the CDR3 is TGTGCCAGCAGTTATAGGGGCGGTGGGGAGACCCAGTACTTC. The encoded protein is CASSYRGGGETQYF.

The chain has TRBV10-3 and TRBJ1-5; possibly TRBD1 for D (6 bases). Germline-derived CDR1 and CDR2 are ENHRY and SYGVKD. The CDR3 is 15 residues long. Trimming removed 3 bases from V and 3 bases from J, with 12 bases in between. The CDR3: CAISERQANNQPQHF. CDR3 DNA sequence: TGTGCCATCAGTGAAAGACAGGCAAACAATCAGCCCCAGCATTTT.

This chain uses TRBV2 with TRBJ1-1, with D unclear. Trimming shortened V by 4 bases and J by 1 base, and 7 bases separated the two germline ends. The CDR3 has 13 residues. Germline loops: CDR1 SNHLY, CDR2 FYNNEI. CDR3 amino acids: CASSVRQNTEAFF. The CDR3 nucleotides read TGTGCCAGCAGTGTTAGACAGAACACTGAAGCTTTCTTT.

This chain links TRBV7-2 with TRBJ2-5; D is perhaps TRBD1 (5 bases). This CDR3 contains 16 residues. Trimming removed 1 base from V and 3 bases from J, with 15 bases in between. The germline CDR1 and CDR2 sequences are SGHTA and FQGNSA. The CDR3 is CASSLDRFWGKETQYF. The CDR3 DNA sequence: TGTGCCAGCAGCTTAGACAGGTTTTGGGGAAAAGAGACCCAGTACTTC.

This rearrangement joins TRBV9 to TRBJ1-3; tentative D call: TRBD1 (5 bases). This CDR3 contains 14 residues. From germline, CDR1 is SGDLS and CDR2 YYNGEE. V shed 5 bases and J shed 0 bases, with 9 bases lying between them. The DNA for the CDR3 is TGTGCCAGCAGTCGACAGAACTCTGGAAACACCATATATTTT. Its protein product is CASSRQNSGNTIYF.

The CDR3 region has the DNA TGTGCCAGCAGCCAAGATGGCCACGCGGGGGGCTACACCTTC. It is translated as CASSQDGHAGGYTF. The J gene is TRBJ1-2, the V gene TRBV4-2; D is ambiguous. CDR3 length: 14 residues. Germline CDR1 reads LGHNA; CDR2 reads YNFKEQ. Trimming cost V 0 bases and J 8 bases, with 13 bases left between them.

As regards this clone: One end of the junction fails to match germline, which may point to a read error. The rearrangement uses TRBV5-1 and TRBJ2-2; D is possibly TRBD1 or TRBD2 (5 bases each). Germline CDR1 reads SGHRS; CDR2 reads YFSETQ. CDR3 length: 15 amino acids. CDR3 coding DNA: TGCGCCAGCAGCTTCGGGGCTCCGAACGCCGGGGAGCTGTTTTTT. Encoded protein: CASSFGAPNAGELFF. Complete variable domain (other parts from reference TRBV5-1 and TRBJ2-2): KAGVTQTPRYLIKTRGQQVTLSCSPISGHRSVSWYQQTPGQGLQFLFEYFSETQRNKGNFPGRFSGRQFSNSRSEMNVSTLELGDSALYLCASSFGAPNAGELFFGEGSRLTVL.

This sequence joins TRBV6-5 and TRBJ2-5, with D maybe TRBD2 (5 bases). Trimming removed 4 bases from V and 5 bases from J, with 11 bases in between. CDR1 and CDR2 (germline): MNHEY, SVGAGI. The CDR3 is 13 residues long. The CDR3: CASSSRGWETQYF. The CDR3 DNA sequence: TGTGCCAGCAGTTCCCGGGGATGGGAGACCCAGTACTTC.

This clone appeared a single time. V usage is TRBV5-6 and J usage is TRBJ2-7, with D perhaps matching TRBD1 or TRBD2 (6 bases each). Trimming shortened V by 7 bases and J by 1 base, and 12 bases separated the two germline ends. Germline CDR1 and CDR2: SGHDT and YYEEEE. This CDR3 spans 13 amino acids. CDR3 amino acids: CASGGTHSYEQYF. CDR3 coding DNA: TGTGCCAGCGGAGGGACACATTCCTACGAGCAGTACTTC. The full variable domain, its missing parts supplied by reference TRBV5-6 and TRBJ2-7, is DAGVTQSPTHLIKTRGQQVTLRCSPKSGHDTVSWYQQALGQGPQFIFQYYEEEERQRGNFPDRFSGHQFPNYSSELNVNALLLGDSALYLCASGGTHSYEQYFGPGTRLTVT.

V and J are TRBV6-2 or TRBV6-3 and TRBJ2-1, with 11 bases lining up with TRBD2. Germline V gene lookup returns CDR1 MNHEY and CDR2 SVGEGT. Trimming at V came to 2 bases and at J to 0 bases, leaving 9 bases not matched to a gene. The CDR3 extends over 19 amino acids. DNA for the CDR3: TGTGCCAGCAGTTACATCGGACTAGCGGGTTCTAGCTCCTACAATGAGCAGTTCTTC. Its protein product is CASSYIGLAGSSSYNEQFF.

The chain employs TRBV5-1 and TRBJ2-5; 8 positions agree with TRBD2. Trimming took 4 bases from V and 5 from J; bases not matched to a gene: 13. The germline V gene has CDR1 SGHRS and CDR2 YFSETQ. The CDR3 contains 16 residues. The CDR3 DNA reads TGCGCCAGCAGCCACGGGACTAGGGGCAGGGAGGAGACCCAGTACTTC. This gives the protein CASSHGTRGREETQYF.

CDR3 residues: CASSLNRQPQHF. DNA of the CDR3: TGTGCCAGCAGTTTGAATAGGCAGCCCCAGCATTTT. V is TRBV12-3 or TRBV12-4 and J is TRBJ1-5; D call uncertain. The V end lost 3 bases, the J end lost 7 bases, and 7 bases lay between the germline ends. The CDR3 spans 12 residues.

The gene calls are TRBV18 and TRBJ2-7; tentatively, D is TRBD2 (5 bases). The V end lost 3 bases, the J end lost 0 bases, and 15 bases lay between the germline ends. The CDR3 extends over 16 amino acids. Per germline, CDR1 KGHSH and CDR2 LQKENI. The CDR3 DNA is TGTGCCAGCTCACCGAGAGGAGGAGGAAGCTCCTACGAGCAGTACGTC. This sequence encodes CASSPRGGGSSYEQYV.

DNA of the CDR3: TGTGCCGGGAGAACGTGGCGGGGGAGCACAGATACGCAGTATTTT. It encodes CAGRTWRGSTDTQYF. The chain couples TRBV5-3 to TRBJ2-3; TRBD2 agrees at 7 bases. TRBV5-3 falls under the ORF class, with uncertain function. The trim removed 10 bases at V and 0 bases at J, leaving 11 bases unmatched. The CDR3 is 15 residues long.